This T cell receptor beta chain came from a study of regulatory T cells in long-lasting Graves disease. Arm-PCR of CDR3 regions and iRepertoire HTBI primers were the basis on which TCR beta libraries were built. The authors' processing: Looking across samples, the authors found some 67 TRBV and some 15 TRBJ segments. From the multiplex PCR reads, TCRdb called clonotypes with MiXCR, one entry per CDR3 protein. The V and J calls, along with clone size, are taken from TCRdb and not from the paper's own processing. The sample gives some 600,000 distinct CDR3 sequences, about 16% of which show up once; 12% is in the top ten. This clonotype was picked up many times. Germline V gene lookup returns CDR1 MNHNS and CDR2 SASEGT. CDR3 length: 14 amino acids. Between the trimmed V and J ends, which lost 11 bases and 5 bases, there was a span of 19 bases. The time point denotes: newly diagnosed GD, antithyroid drugs for less than 3 months. Extracted RNA from PBMCs served as the source of the TCR library.

These data were also reused for a study on T cells in Graves' hyperthyroidism and ophthalmopathy. That source notes: Hyperthyroidism patients were newly diagnosed, had disease duration under 2 months, and were aged 18 to 65 years. Exclusions: uncontrolled infection, other autoimmune disease, pregnancy, lactation. The HTBI primer set drove a first-round RT-PCR of the TCR CDR3.

This clonotype originated in a man younger than 35 with Graves disease. Sequenced material: peripheral blood mononuclear cells (PBMCs), taken at new diagnosis, from a patient treated with antithyroid drugs. This sequence joins TRBV6-1 and TRBJ1-5; D is possibly TRBD1 (5 bases). For the CDR3, the DNA is TGTGCCGCCGGAGCCGGGACGGGGGATCAGCCCCAGCATTTT. Its protein product is CAAGAGTGDQPQHF.